This paragraph covers one TCR beta chain sequence. No antigen is known for it. The isolated RNA, all of it, was reverse transcribed, so expressed TCRB transcripts were what got sequenced. Using immunoSEQ multiplex PCR, the repertoire was profiled, and TCRdb retains in-frame clones only, with some absent. Here the sample spans hundreds of thousands of clones, 13% being singletons. This record belongs to a study of beta chain features in type 1 diabetes. Notes on the study in general: Shortening that was moderate but significant affected the TCRB CDR3s of Type 1 diabetes patients in all four CD4+ subsets.

CD4+ cells of the naive, central memory, regulatory and stem cell-like memory types were sorted via CD45RO/CCR7/CD25/CD127/CD95/CD27. Sorted cells reached over 95% purity in every population. V was clipped by 6 bases and J by 6 bases, with 12 bases between them. Looked up from germline, CDR1 is SNHLY and CDR2 is FYNNEI. The CDR3 spans 13 residues. The sample was naive CD4+ T cells from blood. This rearrangement joins TRBV2 to TRBJ2-4; weak D call: TRBD1 (5 bases). The receptor comes from a man aged 18 to 29 with type 1 diabetes. In DNA, the CDR3 is TGTGCCAGCAGGGACGGACACCGAAACATTCAGTACTTC. It yields the protein CASRDGHRNIQYF.